A single T cell receptor beta chain is shown here with its context. This sample was taken from a study of monozygotic twins with inflammatory bowel disease. TCRdb reprocessed the 5' RACE reads; each CDR3 protein has one entry and no DNA is given. Here the sample table reports approximately 340,000 distinct CDR3 sequences. CDR1 is SGHRS, CDR2 YFSETQ, per germline. This CDR3 is built from 14 residues. Unsorted whole blood yielded the total RNA, with T cells left unselected. This rearrangement joins TRBV5-1 to TRBJ2-7; checking the TCRdb D call of TRBD1 is not possible without DNA. This receptor was identified in a human donor with ulcerative colitis or Crohn's disease, or a healthy co-twin of an affected twin (not recorded which). The specimen was blood. The CDR3 spells CASSFSTGTDEQYF.